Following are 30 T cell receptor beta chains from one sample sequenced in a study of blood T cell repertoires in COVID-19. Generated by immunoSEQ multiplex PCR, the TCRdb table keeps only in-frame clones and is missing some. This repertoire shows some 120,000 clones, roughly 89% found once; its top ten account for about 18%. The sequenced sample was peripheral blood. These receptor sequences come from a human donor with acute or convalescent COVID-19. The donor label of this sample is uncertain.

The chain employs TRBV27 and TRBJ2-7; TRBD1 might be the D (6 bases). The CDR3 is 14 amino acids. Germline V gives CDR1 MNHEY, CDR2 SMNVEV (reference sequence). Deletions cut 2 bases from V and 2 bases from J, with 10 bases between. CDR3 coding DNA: TGTGCCAGCAGTTTAAGGTGGGACACCTACGAGCAGTACTTC. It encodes CASSLRWDTYEQYF.

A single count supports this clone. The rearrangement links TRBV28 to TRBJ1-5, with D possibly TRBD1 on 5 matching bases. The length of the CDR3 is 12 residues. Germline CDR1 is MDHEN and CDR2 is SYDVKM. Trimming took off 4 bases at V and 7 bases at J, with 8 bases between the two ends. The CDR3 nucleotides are TGTGCCAGCAGTTCCAGACAGCAGCCCCAGCATTTT. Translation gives CASSSRQQPQHF.

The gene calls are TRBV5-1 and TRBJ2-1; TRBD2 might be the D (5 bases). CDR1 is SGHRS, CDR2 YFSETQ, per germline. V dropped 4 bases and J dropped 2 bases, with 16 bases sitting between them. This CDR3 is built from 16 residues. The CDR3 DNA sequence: TGCGCCAGCAGCCCCCGGGGTAGCTTGGCCTACAATGAGCAGTTCTTC. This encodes CASSPRGSLAYNEQFF. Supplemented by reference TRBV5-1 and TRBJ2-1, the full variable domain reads KAGVTQTPRYLIKTRGQQVTLSCSPISGHRSVSWYQQTPGQGLQFLFEYFSETQRNKGNFPGRFSGRQFSNSRSEMNVSTLELGDSALYLCASSPRGSLAYNEQFFGPGTRLTVL.

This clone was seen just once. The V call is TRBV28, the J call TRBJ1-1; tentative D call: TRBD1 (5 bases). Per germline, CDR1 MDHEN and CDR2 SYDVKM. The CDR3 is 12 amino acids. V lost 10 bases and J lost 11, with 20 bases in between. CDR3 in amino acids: CATQVGRQTAFF. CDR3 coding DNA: TGTGCCACACAAGTCGGCAGACAGACGGCTTTCTTT.

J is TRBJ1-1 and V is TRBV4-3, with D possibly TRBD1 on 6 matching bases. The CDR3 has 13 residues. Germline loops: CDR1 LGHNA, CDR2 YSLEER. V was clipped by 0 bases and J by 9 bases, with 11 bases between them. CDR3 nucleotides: TGCGCCAGCAGCCAAGATCGGGGGGCTAAAGCTTTCTTT. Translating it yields CASSQDRGAKAFF.

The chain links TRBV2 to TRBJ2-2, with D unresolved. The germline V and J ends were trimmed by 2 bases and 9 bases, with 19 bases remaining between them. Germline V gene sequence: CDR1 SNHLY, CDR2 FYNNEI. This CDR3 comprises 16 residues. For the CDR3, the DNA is TGTGCCAGCAGTGAACGAGGTTTCGGTGATTTGAGGGAGCTGTTTTTT. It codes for CASSERGFGDLRELFF.

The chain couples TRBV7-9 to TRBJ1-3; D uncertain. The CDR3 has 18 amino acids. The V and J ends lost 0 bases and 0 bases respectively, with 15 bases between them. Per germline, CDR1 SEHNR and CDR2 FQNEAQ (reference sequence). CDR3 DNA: TGTGCCAGCAGCTTAGCGCGGTTTAAAGAGCCCTCTGGAAACACCATATATTTT. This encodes CASSLARFKEPSGNTIYF. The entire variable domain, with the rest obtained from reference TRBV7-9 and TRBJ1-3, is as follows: DTGVSQNPRHKITKRGQNVTFRCDPISEHNRLYWYRQTLGQGPEFLTYFQNEAQLEKSRLLSDRFSAERPKGSFSTLEIQRTEQGDSAMYLCASSLARFKEPSGNTIYFGEGSWLTVV.

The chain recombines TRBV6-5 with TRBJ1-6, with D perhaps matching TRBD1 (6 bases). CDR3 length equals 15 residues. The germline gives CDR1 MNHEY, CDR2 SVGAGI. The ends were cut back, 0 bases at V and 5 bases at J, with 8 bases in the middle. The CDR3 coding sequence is TGTGCCAGCAGTTACTCCTGGGACAATAATTCACCCCTCCACTTT. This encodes CASSYSWDNNSPLHF.

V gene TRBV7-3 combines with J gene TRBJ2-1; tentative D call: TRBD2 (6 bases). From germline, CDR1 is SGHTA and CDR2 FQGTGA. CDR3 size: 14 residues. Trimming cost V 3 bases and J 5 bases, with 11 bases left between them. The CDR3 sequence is CASSFGRGNNEQFF. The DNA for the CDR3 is TGTGCCAGCAGCTTTGGGCGGGGAAACAATGAGCAGTTCTTC. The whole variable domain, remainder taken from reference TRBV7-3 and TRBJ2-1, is GAGVSQTPSNKVTEKGKYVELRCDPISGHTALYWYRQSLGQGPEFLIYFQGTGAADDSGLPNDRFFAVRPEGSVSTLKIQRTERGDSAVYLCASSFGRGNNEQFFGPGTRLTVL.

The DNA for the CDR3 is TGTGCCAGCAGCATGGACAGGGCGGTTAACTATGGCTACACCTTC. It is translated as CASSMDRAVNYGYTF. The chain has TRBV5-6 and TRBJ1-2, with TRBD1 identical over 8 bases. CDR3 length equals 15 residues. The germline gives CDR1 SGHDT, CDR2 YYEEEE. The V segment lost 4 bases and the J segment 1 base; nucleotides outside the gene matches: 6.

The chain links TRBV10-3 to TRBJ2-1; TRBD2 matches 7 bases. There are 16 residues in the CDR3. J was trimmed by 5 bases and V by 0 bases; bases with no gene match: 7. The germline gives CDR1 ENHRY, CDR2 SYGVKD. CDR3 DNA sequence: TGTGCCATCAGTGAGTCGGGGGGGGGTGCGAACAATGAGCAGTTCTTC. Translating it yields CAISESGGGANNEQFF.

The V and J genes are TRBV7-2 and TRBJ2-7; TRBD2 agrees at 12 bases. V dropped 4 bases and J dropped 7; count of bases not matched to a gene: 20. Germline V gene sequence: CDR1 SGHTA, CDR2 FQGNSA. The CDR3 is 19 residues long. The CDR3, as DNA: TGTGCCAGCAGCTCACTAAACCCCCTAGCGGGAGGGCCCGGGGGTGAGCAGTACTTC. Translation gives CASSSLNPLAGGPGGEQYF.

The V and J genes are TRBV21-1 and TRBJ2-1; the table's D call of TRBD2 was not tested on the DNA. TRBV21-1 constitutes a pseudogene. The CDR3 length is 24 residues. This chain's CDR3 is CASSKDSGRREYYLILMSYNEQFF. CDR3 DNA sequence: TGTGCCAGCAGCAAAGATTCGGGAAGACGGGAGTATTATTTAATCCTTATGTCCTACAATGAGCAGTTCTTC.

The CDR3 DNA reads as TGTGCCAGCAGTTCCCCCGATGGCTACACCTTC. Its protein is CASSSPDGYTF. This chain connects TRBV6-5 to TRBJ1-2; D is unclear. This CDR3 is built from 11 residues. CDR1 MNHEY and CDR2 SVGAGI come from the germline V gene. V was cut by 4 bases and J by 6 bases, with 6 bases left in between.

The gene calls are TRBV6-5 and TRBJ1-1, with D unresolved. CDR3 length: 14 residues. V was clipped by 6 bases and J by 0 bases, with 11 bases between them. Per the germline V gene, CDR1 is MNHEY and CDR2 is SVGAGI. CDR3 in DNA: TGTGCCAGCAGCTCCGACACGCTGAACACTGAAGCTTTCTTT. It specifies CASSSDTLNTEAFF.

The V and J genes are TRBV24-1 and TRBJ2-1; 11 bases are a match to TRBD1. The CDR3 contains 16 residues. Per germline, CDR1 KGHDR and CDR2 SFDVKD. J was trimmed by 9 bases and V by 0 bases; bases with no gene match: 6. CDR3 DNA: TGTGCCACCAGTGATTTGCCGGACAGGGGGCGCTTTGAGCAGTTCTTC. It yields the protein CATSDLPDRGRFEQFF.

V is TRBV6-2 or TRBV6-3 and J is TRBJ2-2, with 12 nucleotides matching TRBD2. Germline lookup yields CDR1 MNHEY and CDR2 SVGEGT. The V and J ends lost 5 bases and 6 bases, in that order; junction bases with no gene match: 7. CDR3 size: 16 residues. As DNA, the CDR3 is TGTGCCAGCAGTGGAAAGACTAGCGGGGGACCCGGGGAGCTGTTTTTT. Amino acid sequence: CASSGKTSGGPGELFF.

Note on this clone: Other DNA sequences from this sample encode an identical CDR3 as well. For the CDR3, the DNA is TGTGCCAGCAGCTTCGGGACTAGCGGATACAATGAGCAGTTCTTC. This codes for CASSFGTSGYNEQFF. The chain has TRBV7-9 and TRBJ2-1; 11 nucleotides agree with TRBD2. V was clipped by 3 bases and J by 4 bases; unmatched bases: 2. The germline CDR1 and CDR2 sequences are SEHNR and FQNEAQ (reference sequence). This CDR3 has 15 amino acids.

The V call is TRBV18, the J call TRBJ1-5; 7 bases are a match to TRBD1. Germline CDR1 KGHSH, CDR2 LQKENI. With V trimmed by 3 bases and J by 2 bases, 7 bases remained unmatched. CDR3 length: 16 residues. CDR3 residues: CASSPPGTVRNQPQHF. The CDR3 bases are TGTGCCAGCTCACCCCCCGGGACAGTTCGCAATCAGCCCCAGCATTTT.

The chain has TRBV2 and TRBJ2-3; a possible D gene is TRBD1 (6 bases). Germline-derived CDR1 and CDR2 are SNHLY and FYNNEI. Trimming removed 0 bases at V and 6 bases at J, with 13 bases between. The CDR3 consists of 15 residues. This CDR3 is CASSEAGARADTQYF. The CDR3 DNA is TGTGCCAGCAGTGAAGCGGGGGCGCGAGCCGATACGCAGTATTTT.

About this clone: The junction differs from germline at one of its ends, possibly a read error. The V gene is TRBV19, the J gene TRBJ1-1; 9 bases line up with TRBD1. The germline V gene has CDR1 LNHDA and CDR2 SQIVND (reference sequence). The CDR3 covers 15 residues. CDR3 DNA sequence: TGTGCCAGTAATATACAGGGGGCAGGTAACACTGAAGCTTTCTTT. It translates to CASNIQGAGNTEAFF.

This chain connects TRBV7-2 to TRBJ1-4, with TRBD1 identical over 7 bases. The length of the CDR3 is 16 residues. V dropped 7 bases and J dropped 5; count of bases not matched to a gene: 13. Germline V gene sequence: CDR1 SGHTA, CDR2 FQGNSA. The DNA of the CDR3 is TGTGCCAGCAAGATGTTTGGAACAGGGGTGAATGAAAAACTGTTTTTT. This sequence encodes CASKMFGTGVNEKLFF.

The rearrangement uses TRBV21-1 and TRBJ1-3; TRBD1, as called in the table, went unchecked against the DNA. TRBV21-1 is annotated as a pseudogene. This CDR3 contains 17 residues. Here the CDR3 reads CASSKALANSSGNTIYF. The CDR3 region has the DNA TGTGCCAGCAGCAAAGCGCTGGCGAACAGCTCTGGAAACACCATATATTTT.

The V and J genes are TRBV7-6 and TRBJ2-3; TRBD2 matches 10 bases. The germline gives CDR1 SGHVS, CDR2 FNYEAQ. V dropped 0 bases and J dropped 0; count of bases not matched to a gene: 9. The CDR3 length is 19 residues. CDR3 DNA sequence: TGTGCCAGCAGCTTAGCCCGGCTAGCGGGGGCCCTTAGCACAGATACGCAGTATTTT. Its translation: CASSLARLAGALSTDTQYF.

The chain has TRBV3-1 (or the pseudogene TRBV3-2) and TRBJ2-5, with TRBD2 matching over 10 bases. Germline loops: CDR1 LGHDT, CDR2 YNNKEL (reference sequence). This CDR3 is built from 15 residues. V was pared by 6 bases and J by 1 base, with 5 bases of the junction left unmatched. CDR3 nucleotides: TGTGCCAGCAGTCAGCGGGGGGGCCGCCAAGAGACCCAGTACTTC. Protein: CASSQRGGRQETQYF.

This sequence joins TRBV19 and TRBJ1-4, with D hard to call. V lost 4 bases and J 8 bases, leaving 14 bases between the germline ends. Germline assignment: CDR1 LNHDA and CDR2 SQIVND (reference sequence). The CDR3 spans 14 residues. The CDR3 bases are TGTGCCAGTAGTACGTTCGGACTTCAGGAAAAACTGTTTTTT. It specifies CASSTFGLQEKLFF.

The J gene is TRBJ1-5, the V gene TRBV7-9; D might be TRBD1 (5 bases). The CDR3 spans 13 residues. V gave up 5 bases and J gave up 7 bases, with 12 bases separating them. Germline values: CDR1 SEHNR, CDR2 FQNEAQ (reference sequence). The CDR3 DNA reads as TGTGCCAGCAGCCCGATCAGGGAACAGCCCCAGCATTTT. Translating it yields CASSPIREQPQHF.

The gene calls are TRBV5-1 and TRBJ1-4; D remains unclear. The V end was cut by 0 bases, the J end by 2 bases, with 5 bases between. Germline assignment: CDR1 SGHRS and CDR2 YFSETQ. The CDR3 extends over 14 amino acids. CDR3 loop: CASSLGGTNEKLFF. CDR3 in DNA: TGCGCCAGCAGCTTGGGAGGGACTAATGAAAAACTGTTTTTT.

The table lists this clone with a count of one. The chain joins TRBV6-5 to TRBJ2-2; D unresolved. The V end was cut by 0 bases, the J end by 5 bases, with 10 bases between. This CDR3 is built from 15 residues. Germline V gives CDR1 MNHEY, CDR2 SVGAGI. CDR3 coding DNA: TGTGCCAGCAGTTACTCGACCAGGTGGACCGGGGAGCTGTTTTTT. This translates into CASSYSTRWTGELFF.

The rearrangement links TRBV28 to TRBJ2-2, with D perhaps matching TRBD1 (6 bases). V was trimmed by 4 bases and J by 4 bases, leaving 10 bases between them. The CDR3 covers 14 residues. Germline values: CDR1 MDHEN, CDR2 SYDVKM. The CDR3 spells CASSYGTITGELFF. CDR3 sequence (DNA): TGTGCCAGCAGTTACGGGACAATCACCGGGGAGCTGTTTTTT.